This T cell receptor beta chain was profiled in a study of identical twins. Regarding the study as a whole: Findings came from cross-sectional statistics, without long-term follow-up of donors.

Trimming removed 5 bases at V and 5 bases at J, with 16 bases between. Germline V gene lookup returns CDR1 MGHRA and CDR2 YSYEKL. CDR3 size: 15 residues. As regards this clonotype: Antigen unknown.

TCRdb recomputed calls from the 5' RACE reads with MiXCR, one row per CDR3 protein. This sample has hundreds of thousands of distinct CDR3 sequences; 5.5% to 7.5% occur once, and the top ten carry approximately 1.6%. Sequenced: naive T cells sorted from blood. The gene calls are TRBV4-1 and TRBJ2-1, with D maybe TRBD2 (5 bases). This sequence originates from a man between 18 and 35 years old in good health. This chain's CDR3 is CASSAPESGNNEQFF. In DNA, the CDR3 is TGCGCCAGCAGCGCCCCGGAGAGCGGAAACAATGAGCAGTTCTTC.